One and the same sample provided the 27 T cell receptor beta chains below, sequenced in a study of shared clonotypes between healthy human individuals. Here immunoSEQ multiplex PCR was the method, and the copy in TCRdb shows in-frame clones only, minus some. The repertoire holds about half a million clones, with about 72% as singletons. The sequenced material came from PBMCs. These receptors came from a middle-aged woman in good health. Some clones in this sample may be carry-over from other donors' samples.

The CDR3 coding sequence is TGCGCCAGCAGGCTTCAGGTAGCGGGAAACACAGATACGCAGTATTTT. This translates into CASRLQVAGNTDTQYF. This rearrangement joins TRBV5-1 to TRBJ2-3; 8 bases are shared with TRBD2. In germline, CDR1 is SGHRS, CDR2 YFSETQ. The CDR3 covers 16 residues. J gave up 2 bases and V 5 bases, and 10 bases lay outside the gene matches.

The V call is TRBV6-5, the J call TRBJ1-4; no clear D gene. CDR3 length: 14 residues. In germline, CDR1 is MNHEY, CDR2 SVGAGI. V lost 5 bases and J lost 10, with 17 bases in between. The CDR3 DNA is TGTGCCAGCAGTCCCGGGTCCTCCTCGGGAAAACTGTTTTTT. Amino acid sequence: CASSPGSSSGKLFF.

The chain combines TRBV19 with TRBJ1-3; no clear D. CDR3 length: 15 residues. The germline gives CDR1 LNHDA, CDR2 SQIVND (reference sequence). V shed 3 bases and J shed 0 bases, with 9 bases lying between them. Here the CDR3 DNA reads TGTGCCAGTAGTATGAAGGGATACTCTGGAAACACCATATATTTT. This gives the protein CASSMKGYSGNTIYF. Full variable domain (outside the CDR3, taken from reference TRBV19 and TRBJ1-3): DGGITQSPKYLFRKEGQNVTLSCEQNLNHDAMYWYRQDPGQGLRLIYYSQIVNDFQKGDIAEGYSVSREKKESFPLTVTSAQKNPTAFYLCASSMKGYSGNTIYFGEGSWLTVV.

This clone was detected only once. The V call is TRBV5-1, the J call TRBJ1-2; possible D gene TRBD1, 5 bases. This CDR3 has 12 residues. The germline gives CDR1 SGHRS, CDR2 YFSETQ. V lost 5 bases and J 8 bases, leaving 13 bases between the germline ends. Here the CDR3 DNA reads TGCGCCAGCAGGGGGGACGATGAAGGCTACACCTTC. This gives the protein CASRGDDEGYTF.

This clone appeared a few times. V and J are TRBV25-1 and TRBJ2-3; 7 bases are a match to TRBD2. CDR1 and CDR2 from the germline V gene are MGHDK and SYGVNS. Unmatched junction bases numbered 4, after V lost 1 base and J lost 0 bases. CDR3 length equals 16 residues. DNA for the CDR3: TGTGCCAGCAGTGAATTGGGTAGCGGGAGCACAGATACGCAGTATTTT. Its translation: CASSELGSGSTDTQYF. Variable domain in full (rest from reference TRBV25-1 and TRBJ2-3): EADIYQTPRYLVIGTGKKITLECSQTMGHDKMYWYQQDPGMELHLIHYSYGVNSTEKGDLSSESTVSRIRTEHFPLTLESARPSHTSQYLCASSELGSGSTDTQYFGPGTRLTVL.

The chain combines TRBV25-1 with TRBJ2-5, with D tentatively TRBD1 or TRBD2 (5 bases each). The CDR3 length is 16 residues. Deletions cut 3 bases from V and 1 base from J, with 15 bases between. Germline values: CDR1 MGHDK, CDR2 SYGVNS. CDR3 coding DNA: TGTGCCAGCAGTGACTCCGGGACGGTCCTCCAAGAGACCCAGTACTTC. Its protein product is CASSDSGTVLQETQYF. Combining the CDR3 with reference TRBV25-1 and TRBJ2-5 gives the whole variable domain EADIYQTPRYLVIGTGKKITLECSQTMGHDKMYWYQQDPGMELHLIHYSYGVNSTEKGDLSSESTVSRIRTEHFPLTLESARPSHTSQYLCASSDSGTVLQETQYFGPGTRLLVL.

This clone was recorded at least ten times. The rearrangement uses TRBV6-4 and TRBJ2-1; D remains unclear. Germline V lookup: CDR1 MRHNA, CDR2 SNTAGT. This CDR3 has 15 amino acids. V was shortened by 0 bases and J by 3 bases, with 9 bases between the two germline ends. As DNA, the CDR3 is TGTGCCAGCAGTGACTCGGTTGGGGACTACAATGAGCAGTTCTTC. Encoded protein: CASSDSVGDYNEQFF.

The gene calls are TRBV4-1 and TRBJ1-2, with D maybe TRBD1 (5 bases). CDR1 and CDR2 (germline): MGHRA, YSYEKL. The germline V and J ends were trimmed by 1 base and 4 bases, with 16 bases remaining between them. The CDR3 totals 16 residues. CDR3 protein: CASSQGTWGPGYGYTF. As DNA, the CDR3 is TGCGCCAGCAGCCAAGGAACTTGGGGCCCCGGCTATGGCTACACCTTC.

The chain links TRBV5-5 to TRBJ2-1; 7 bases fit TRBD1. Germline V gene data show CDR1 as SGHKS and CDR2 as YYEKEE (reference sequence). The CDR3 contains 16 residues. With V trimmed by 1 base and J by 6 bases, 10 bases remained unmatched. The DNA for the CDR3 is TGTGCCAGCAGCTTGCAGGGGACAGAGATTGGCAATGAGCAGTTCTTC. Its translation is CASSLQGTEIGNEQFF.

This clone was counted a few times. V gene TRBV14 combines with J gene TRBJ2-1; the D is unclear. The CDR3 contains 13 residues. V was shortened by 3 bases and J by 7 bases, with 10 bases between the two germline ends. Germline-derived CDR1 and CDR2 are SGHDN and FVKESK. In DNA, the CDR3 is TGTGCCAGCAGCCACGAGTCAGGAAATGAGCAGTTCTTC. Translated, it gives CASSHESGNEQFF.

As to this clone: A far larger clone lies a single base away; this is likely a read error. The chain employs TRBV5-1 and TRBJ2-7; TRBD2 agrees at 7 bases. This CDR3 comprises 14 residues. The trim removed 2 bases at V and 4 bases at J, leaving 6 bases unmatched. Germline V gene sequence: CDR1 SGHRS, CDR2 YFSETQ. In DNA form, the CDR3 reads TGCGCCAGCAGCTTAGACAGCGGGACGTACGAGCAGTACTTC. Protein sequence: CASSLDSGTYEQYF.

CDR3 protein: CSVSTSGIYEQYF. Here the CDR3 DNA reads TGCAGCGTTTCGACTAGCGGAATCTACGAGCAGTACTTC. This chain uses TRBV29-1 with TRBJ2-7; 9 nucleotides align to TRBD2. Trimming at V came to 5 bases and at J to 3 bases, leaving 5 bases not matched to a gene. This CDR3 spans 13 amino acids. The V gene's germline CDR1 is SQVTM and CDR2 ANQGSEA.

This clone is a singleton in its sample. The V call is TRBV5-6, the J call TRBJ1-2; possible D gene TRBD1, 6 bases. This CDR3 comprises 14 residues. The V end was cut by 4 bases, the J end by 2 bases, with 12 bases between. Per germline, CDR1 SGHDT and CDR2 YYEEEE. The chain's CDR3 is CASSLVGQNYGYTF. For the CDR3, the DNA is TGTGCCAGCAGCCTAGTTGGACAGAACTATGGCTACACCTTC.

The sample holds a few counts of this clone. Other nucleotide sequences from this sample produce the same CDR3. The rearrangement uses TRBV29-1 and TRBJ2-5; 7 bases line up with TRBD1. CDR3 length: 13 amino acids. V was pared by 6 bases and J by 2 bases, with 6 bases of the junction left unmatched. Germline lookup yields CDR1 SQVTM and CDR2 ANQGSEA. CDR3 loop: CSVAGTDQETQYF. The CDR3 DNA is TGCAGCGTCGCAGGGACAGATCAAGAGACCCAGTACTTC. Full variable domain (outside the CDR3, taken from reference TRBV29-1 and TRBJ2-5): SAVISQKPSRDICQRGTSLTIQCQVDSQVTMMFWYRQQPGQSLTLIATANQGSEATYESGFVIDKFPISRPNLTFSTLTVSNMSPEDSSIYLCSVAGTDQETQYFGPGTRLLVL.

V gene TRBV18 combines with J gene TRBJ2-7; 9 bases align to TRBD1. This CDR3 region has 15 residues. V gave up 0 bases and J gave up 1 base; unmatched junction bases: 1. Germline CDR1 reads KGHSH; CDR2 reads LQKENI. CDR3 sequence: CASSPPGQGSYEQYF. Here the CDR3 DNA reads TGTGCCAGCTCACCACCGGGACAGGGTTCCTACGAGCAGTACTTC.

The rearrangement uses TRBV7-9 and TRBJ2-3, with D uncertain. Trimming took 1 base from V and 2 from J, leaving 10 bases between them. CDR1 is SEHNR and CDR2 is FQNEAQ in the germline V gene (reference sequence). The CDR3 extends over 15 amino acids. CDR3 in amino acids: CASSLVGLSTDTQYF. The CDR3 DNA reads TGTGCCAGCAGCTTAGTTGGGTTGTCCACAGATACGCAGTATTTT. Drawing the rest from reference TRBV7-9 and TRBJ2-3, the complete variable domain is DTGVSQNPRHKITKRGQNVTFRCDPISEHNRLYWYRQTLGQGPEFLTYFQNEAQLEKSRLLSDRFSAERPKGSFSTLEIQRTEQGDSAMYLCASSLVGLSTDTQYFGPGTRLTVL.

The chain employs TRBV30 and TRBJ2-4; 9 bases match TRBD2. The V gene end was trimmed by 5 bases and the J gene end by 8 bases; junction bases not matched to a gene: 4. CDR3 length: 12 amino acids. Looked up from germline, CDR1 is GTSNPN and CDR2 is SVGIG (reference sequence). The CDR3 loop is CAWGLASDIQYF. The CDR3, as DNA: TGTGCCTGGGGACTAGCGAGTGACATTCAGTACTTC.

The chain couples TRBV20-1 to TRBJ2-5, with D possibly TRBD2 on 5 matching bases. The V end lost 7 bases, the J end lost 5 bases, and 11 bases lay between the germline ends. The V gene's germline CDR1 is DFQATT and CDR2 SNEGSKA (reference sequence). This CDR3 contains 11 residues. The CDR3 loop reads CSGREWETQYF. As DNA, the CDR3 is TGCAGTGGAAGGGAGTGGGAGACCCAGTACTTC.

This chain joins TRBV9 and TRBJ2-5; D possibly matches TRBD1 or TRBD2 (5 bases each). CDR1 and CDR2 (germline): SGDLS, YYNGEE. The CDR3 has 16 residues. The V end lost 7 bases, the J end lost 0 bases, and 19 bases lay between the germline ends. The CDR3 nucleotides are TGTGCCAGCGGCCGGGGCACCAACGGGTACCAAGAGACCCAGTACTTC. It specifies CASGRGTNGYQETQYF.

Regarding this clone: This likely came from a read error, as a far larger clone is one base away. The chain couples TRBV7-9 to TRBJ2-7; D remains ambiguous. V was shortened by 5 bases and J by 1 base, with 15 bases between the two germline ends. The CDR3 consists of 15 residues. CDR1 and CDR2 from the germline V gene are SEHNR and FQNEAQ (reference sequence). The CDR3 loop reads CASSQPAGLSYEQYF. CDR3 DNA: TGTGCCAGCAGCCAACCGGCTGGGCTTTCCTACGAGCAGTACTTC.

The chain carries TRBV11-2 and TRBJ2-7; possibly TRBD1 for D (6 bases). Trimming left V 1 base short and J 8 bases short, with 15 bases between. Germline CDR1 and CDR2: SGHAT and FQNNGV. The CDR3 has 14 amino acids. Here the CDR3 reads CASSLGGGVVKQYF. The CDR3 DNA reads TGTGCCAGCAGCTTAGGAGGGGGTGTTGTTAAGCAGTACTTC. Drawing the rest from reference TRBV11-2 and TRBJ2-7, the complete variable domain is EAGVAQSPRYKIIEKRQSVAFWCNPISGHATLYWYQQILGQGPKLLIQFQNNGVVDDSQLPKDRFSAERLKGVDSTLKIQPAKLEDSAVYLCASSLGGGVVKQYFGPGTRLTVT.

The chain couples TRBV11-2 to TRBJ2-5, with TRBD2 as a possible D gene (6 bases). V lost 0 bases to trimming and J lost 2 bases, with 16 bases between them. The CDR3 has 17 residues. Germline V lookup: CDR1 SGHAT, CDR2 FQNNGV. The CDR3 here is CASSLDRRGAPQETQYF. The DNA of the CDR3 is TGTGCCAGCAGCTTAGATCGGCGGGGAGCGCCTCAAGAGACCCAGTACTTC.

This clone was detected only once. The gene calls are TRBV27 and TRBJ1-5; D unresolved. V lost 2 bases, J lost 3 bases, and 5 bases lay in between. The CDR3 consists of 13 residues. CDR1 is MNHEY and CDR2 is SMNVEV in the germline V gene (reference sequence). CDR3 loop: CASSLIVNQPQHF. CDR3 bases: TGTGCCAGCAGTTTAATCGTCAATCAGCCCCAGCATTTT.

The chain is built from TRBV2 and TRBJ1-4; TRBD1 is a possible D gene (5 bases). Per the germline V gene, CDR1 is SNHLY and CDR2 is FYNNEI. V lost 6 bases, J lost 8 bases, and 13 bases lay in between. The length of the CDR3 is 13 residues. The CDR3 spells CASRARVGEKLFF. CDR3 nucleotide sequence: TGTGCCAGCAGGGCCAGGGTAGGGGAAAAACTGTTTTTT.

The chain is built from TRBV18 and TRBJ1-5; no firm D call. V was shortened by 1 base and J by 2 bases, with 9 bases between the two germline ends. CDR1 and CDR2 (germline): KGHSH, LQKENI. There are 15 residues in the CDR3. As DNA, the CDR3 is TGTGCCAGCTCACCACAGCGTGGTGGCAATCAGCCCCAGCATTTT. Its translation is CASSPQRGGNQPQHF.

CDR3 residues: CAISESSTGPYGYTF. In DNA form, the CDR3 reads TGTGCCATCAGTGAGTCGTCGACAGGGCCGTATGGCTACACCTTC. The chain joins TRBV10-3 to TRBJ1-2; the match to TRBD1 covers 7 bases. The CDR3 has 15 amino acids. Germline V lookup: CDR1 ENHRY, CDR2 SYGVKD. V was pared by 0 bases and J by 5 bases, with 6 bases of the junction left unmatched.

V gene TRBV5-6 combines with J gene TRBJ2-7, with TRBD2 as a possible D gene (6 bases). Between the trimmed V and J ends, which lost 3 bases and 0 bases, there was a span of 13 bases. Looked up from germline, CDR1 is SGHDT and CDR2 is YYEEEE. This CDR3 is built from 15 residues. The chain's CDR3 is CASSSGTLYSYEQYF. In DNA, the CDR3 is TGTGCCAGCAGCTCTGGGACTCTCTACTCCTACGAGCAGTACTTC. Supplemented by reference TRBV5-6 and TRBJ2-7, the full variable domain reads DAGVTQSPTHLIKTRGQQVTLRCSPKSGHDTVSWYQQALGQGPQFIFQYYEEEERQRGNFPDRFSGHQFPNYSSELNVNALLLGDSALYLCASSSGTLYSYEQYFGPGTRLTVT.